Listed below are T cell receptor beta chains from one sample, sequenced in a study of cytomegalovirus exposure and HLA in healthy donors. Profiled with immunoSEQ multiplex PCR; TCRdb holds only in-frame clones, not every one. This repertoire shows approximately 80,000 clones, roughly 72% found once; its top ten account for around 10%. The sequenced material came from PBMCs. Every receptor here comes from a woman aged 35 to 49 in good health and CMV-seropositive. CDR3s include the opening cysteine and the closing phenylalanine or tryptophan. A D gene is named only where the DNA matches it firmly. Size tells how often a clone was seen (once, few, many) or the class of an expanded clone, and some rows leave it out.

d_call | clone_size | j_call | v_call | cdr3_nt | cdr3_aa
NA | NA | TRBJ1-2 | TRBV2 | TGTGCCAGCGAGACTAACTATGGCTACACCTTC | CASETNYGYTF
TRBD2 | NA | TRBJ2-3 | TRBV4-1 | TGCGCCAGCAGCCGTGAAGCGGGGACCTTCACAGATACGCAGTATTTT | CASSREAGTFTDTQYF
TRBD2 | NA | TRBJ2-3 | TRBV11-3 | TGTGCCAGCAGCCCCCCGGGAGGTGAATCAGATACGCAGTATTTT | CASSPPGGESDTQYF
NA | once | TRBJ1-2 | TRBV5-6 | TGTGCCAGCAGCAGTCTATATGGCTACACCTTC | CASSSLYGYTF
TRBD1 | NA | TRBJ1-1 | TRBV6-5 | TGTGCCAGCAGTTACCCGCAGGGGGTAGCTTTCTTT | CASSYPQGVAFF
TRBD1 | NA | TRBJ1-5 | TRBV7-8 | TGTGCCAGCAGCTTAATGACAGGGAGCAATCAGCCCCAGCATTTT | CASSLMTGSNQPQHF
NA | NA | TRBJ2-1 | TRBV27 | TGTGCCAGCGCTTGGACTCCCAAGGGCGATGAGCAGTTCTTC | CASAWTPKGDEQFF
TRBD2 | NA | TRBJ2-2 | TRBV4-1 | TGCGCCAGCAGCCAAGACCGACGTCTTGGCGGGAGGGCGAACACCGGGGAGCTGTTTTTT | CASSQDRRLGGRANTGELFF
NA | few | TRBJ2-7 | TRBV7-8 | TGTGCCAGCAGCAACATCGCAGGACGGGGATCTGGTGAGCAGTACTTC | CASSNIAGRGSGEQYF
TRBD1 | few | TRBJ2-2 | TRBV18 | TGTGCCAGCTCACCGGACAGGGGTCTGGCCGGGGAGCTGTTTTTT | CASSPDRGLAGELFF
NA | NA | TRBJ2-7 | TRBV18 | TGTGCCAGCTCCACCTTTGGCAGTTCCTACGAGCAGTACTTC | CASSTFGSSYEQYF
TRBD2 | once | TRBJ2-3 | TRBV7-2 | TGTGCCAGCAGCCCGACTAGCGGGGGGGATTATACGCAGTATTTT | CASSPTSGGDYTQYF
NA | NA | TRBJ1-1 | TRBV6-5 | TGTGCCAGCAGTCGACGGACACAACCGGACACTGAAGCTTTCTTT | CASSRRTQPDTEAFF
NA | NA | TRBJ1-3 | TRBV2 | TGTGCCAGCAGTTATTCGGGGTCTGGAAACACCATATATTTT | CASSYSGSGNTIYF
TRBD2 | NA | TRBJ2-5 | TRBV7-6 | TGTGCCAGCAGCCCCAGCGGGGGGGTCCAAGAGACCCAGTACTTC | CASSPSGGVQETQYF
TRBD1 | NA | TRBJ2-1 | TRBV7-2 | TGTGCCAGCAGCCTGGGACAGGAATACAATGAGCAGTTCTTC | CASSLGQEYNEQFF
TRBD2 | NA | TRBJ2-3 | TRBV4-2 | TGTGCCAGCAGCCCGGGGGGAGGGCCTGTAACAGATACGCAGTATTTT | CASSPGGGPVTDTQYF
NA | NA | TRBJ1-1 | TRBV2 | TGTGCCAGCAGTGAGGGACGGACAGTTCGGACTGAAGCTTTCTTT | CASSEGRTVRTEAFF
TRBD2 | few | TRBJ2-1 | TRBV18 | TGTGCCAGCTCACCACCTTCATGGGAGGGCCCCTCCAATGAGCAGTTCTTC | CASSPPSWEGPSNEQFF
TRBD1 | NA | TRBJ1-1 | TRBV5-1 | TGCGCCAGCAGTACGACAGGGGGCGAGTCTGAAGCTTTCTTT | CASSTTGGESEAFF
NA | NA | TRBJ1-1 | TRBV28 | TGTGCCAGCAGTGCGGGACCGGGGAACACTGAAGCTTTCTTT | CASSAGPGNTEAFF
NA | NA | TRBJ1-1 | TRBV7-2 | TGTGCCAGCAGCCCCTCGGTGCTGGAAGCTTTCTTT | CASSPSVLEAFF
TRBD1 | once | TRBJ2-7 | TRBV4-1 | TGCGCCAGCAGCCAAGGGGGACAGGGCCAATCCTACGAGCAGTACTTC | CASSQGGQGQSYEQYF
TRBD1 | NA | TRBJ2-7 | TRBV28 | TGTGCCAGCATGGACAGGGTGAGGTACGAGCAGTACTTC | CASMDRVRYEQYF
NA | once | TRBJ1-2 | TRBV11-2 | TGTGCCAGCATCTACAGGGATGGCTACACCTTC | CASIYRDGYTF
TRBD1 | NA | TRBJ1-2 | TRBV6-5 | TGTGCCAGCAGCCGGACAGGGGGAACCTATGGCTACACCTTC | CASSRTGGTYGYTF
TRBD1 | medium-sized | TRBJ1-4 | TRBV19 | TGTGCCAGTAGTGGTACAGGGGACGAAAAACTGTTTTTT | CASSGTGDEKLFF
NA | NA | TRBJ1-4 | TRBV6-1 | TGTGCCAGCAGTGAAGGGAACAGATTTAATGAAAAACTGTTTTTT | CASSEGNRFNEKLFF
NA | NA | TRBJ2-2 | TRBV9 | TGTGCCAGCAGCCCGGGAGTGAACACCGGGGAGCTGTTTTTT | CASSPGVNTGELFF
TRBD1 | NA | TRBJ2-7 | TRBV4-1 | TGCGCCAGCAGCCCAGGGACAGGGGGTTATTACGAGCAGTACTTC | CASSPGTGGYYEQYF
NA | NA | TRBJ2-3 | TRBV21-1 | TGTGCCAGCAAGGGGACTAGGGGGAGGAATACGCAGTATTTT | CASKGTRGRNTQYF
TRBD2 | few | TRBJ2-2 | TRBV6-6 | TGTGCCAGCATGGGAGTAGCGGGGATCCTGTTTTTT | CASMGVAGILFF
TRBD1 | NA | TRBJ1-2 | TRBV28 | TGTGCCAGCATTTCGGGAGGACAGGGTCGACGGTATGGCTACACCTTC | CASISGGQGRRYGYTF
NA | NA | TRBJ2-2 | TRBV5-1 | TGCGCCAGCGGCGACAGCCCCGTTACCGGGGAGCTGTTTTTT | CASGDSPVTGELFF